The 12 T cell receptor beta chains given below trace back to one sample, sequenced in a study of cytomegalovirus exposure and HLA in healthy donors. PCR primers comprised 60 Vbeta and 13 Jbeta primers. Sequenced by immunoSEQ multiplex PCR; TCRdb stores in-frame clones only, minus some. Reported are roughly 120,000 clones; the ten largest clones contain about 2%. The specimen was PBMCs. These receptor sequences come from a man in his forties in good health and CMV-seronegative.

The chain employs TRBV28 and TRBJ2-7, with D perhaps TRBD2 (5 bases). V was pared by 5 bases and J by 6 bases, with 20 bases between. The CDR3 loop spans 15 amino acids. The V gene's germline CDR1 is MDHEN and CDR2 SYDVKM. The CDR3 here is CASSTAWTLSGEQYF. The DNA of the CDR3 is TGTGCCAGCAGTACGGCTTGGACTCTATCTGGCGAGCAGTACTTC.

V and J are TRBV13 and TRBJ1-3; D unclear. Trimming pared 9 bases from V and 0 bases from J, leaving 9 bases between. Per the germline V gene, CDR1 is PRHDT and CDR2 is FYEKMQ (reference sequence). The CDR3 runs 13 residues. The CDR3 DNA reads TGTGCCAGTAACACCGACTCTGGAAACACCATATATTTT. This translates into CASNTDSGNTIYF.

The chain couples TRBV7-8 to TRBJ2-3; D is unresolved. Looked up from germline, CDR1 is SGHVS and CDR2 is FQNEAQ. Trimming stripped 0 bases from V and 4 bases from J, with 17 bases between. This CDR3 has 17 amino acids. This CDR3 reads CASSLALRGLESDTQYF. The CDR3 nucleotides are TGTGCCAGCAGCTTAGCGCTAAGAGGTCTGGAGTCAGATACGCAGTATTTT. Full variable domain (missing parts from reference TRBV7-8 and TRBJ2-3): GAGVSQSPRYKVAKRGQDVALRCDPISGHVSLFWYQQALGQGPEFLTYFQNEAQLDKSGLPSDRFFAERPEGSVSTLKIQRTQQEDSAVYLCASSLALRGLESDTQYFGPGTRLTVL.

The CDR3 is CASTGALRYGYTF. Here the CDR3 DNA reads TGTGCCAGCACTGGGGCGCTCCGCTATGGCTACACCTTC. J is TRBJ1-2 and V is TRBV28, with D perhaps TRBD1 (5 bases). In germline, CDR1 is MDHEN, CDR2 SYDVKM. The CDR3 sequence is 13 residues long. Between the trimmed V and J ends, which lost 7 bases and 4 bases, there was a span of 13 bases.

The gene calls are TRBV4-2 and TRBJ2-5; TRBD2 matches at 8 bases. The CDR3 is 17 amino acids. The J segment lost 2 bases and the V segment lost 0 bases, leaving 8 bases of the junction unmatched. Looked up from germline, CDR1 is LGHNA and CDR2 is YNFKEQ. CDR3 in DNA: TGTGCCAGCAGCCAAGATCGGGGGGGTAGCGGGCAAGAGACCCAGTACTTC. Amino acids: CASSQDRGGSGQETQYF.

Concerning this clone: Other DNA sequences of this sample code for an identical CDR3. The chain carries TRBV11-2 and TRBJ1-1; D is perhaps TRBD1 (5 bases). Germline CDR1 SGHAT, CDR2 FQNNGV. The CDR3 extends over 16 amino acids. Trimming cost V 1 base and J 3 bases, with 15 bases left between them. The CDR3: CASSLGQGRKYTEAFF. The CDR3 DNA follows: TGTGCCAGCAGCTTAGGTCAGGGCCGCAAGTACACTGAAGCTTTCTTT.

The rearrangement joins TRBV18 to TRBJ2-7, with D maybe TRBD2 (6 bases). The germline CDR1 and CDR2 sequences are KGHSH and LQKENI. The CDR3 runs 15 residues. V lost 5 bases and J 2 bases, leaving 16 bases between the germline ends. CDR3 sequence: CASSSQSSVPYEQYF. CDR3 coding DNA: TGTGCCAGCTCATCCCAGTCTAGCGTGCCCTACGAGCAGTACTTC.

This chain uses TRBV30 with TRBJ2-7; D uncertain. Trimming took off 3 bases at V and 4 bases at J, with 7 bases between the two ends. Germline V gives CDR1 GTSNPN, CDR2 SVGIG (reference sequence). This CDR3 is built from 11 residues. CDR3 in amino acids: CAWSLSYEQYF. DNA for the CDR3: TGTGCCTGGAGCCTTTCTTACGAGCAGTACTTC. Full variable domain (remainder filled in from reference TRBV30 and TRBJ2-7): SQTIHQWPATLVQPVGSPLSLECTVEGTSNPNLYWYRQAAGRGLQLLFYSVGIGQISSEVPQNLSASRPQDRQFILSSKKLLLSDSGFYLCAWSLSYEQYFGPGTRLTVT.

V is TRBV27 and J is TRBJ1-5, with TRBD1 matching over 9 bases. V was clipped by 6 bases and J by 11 bases; unmatched bases: 8. Germline V gene lookup returns CDR1 MNHEY and CDR2 SMNVEV (reference sequence). The CDR3 sequence is 13 residues long. The CDR3 DNA reads TGTGCCAGCAGCGGGACAGGGTACCAAGCCCAGCATTTT. Its translation is CASSGTGYQAQHF.

The J gene is TRBJ1-5, the V gene TRBV27, with unresolved D. Germline values: CDR1 MNHEY, CDR2 SMNVEV (reference sequence). Trimming took 0 bases from V and 1 from J, leaving 10 bases between them. The CDR3 is made up of 16 amino acids. The CDR3 DNA sequence: TGTGCCAGCAGTTTATCAATGGAGGGCAGCAATCAGCCCCAGCATTTT. The encoded protein is CASSLSMEGSNQPQHF.

This chain links TRBV10-3 with TRBJ2-2; 8 bases fit TRBD1. Trimming cost V 4 bases and J 5 bases; bases outside gene matches: 9. The CDR3 runs 16 residues. CDR1 and CDR2 (germline): ENHRY, SYGVKD. The CDR3 DNA sequence: TGTGCCATCAGTGTTTTGACAGGGGTAAAGACCGGGGAGCTGTTTTTT. Its translation: CAISVLTGVKTGELFF.

The genes are TRBV5-1 and TRBJ2-2; 8 bases agree with TRBD2. This CDR3 is 16 amino acids long. Trimming took 0 bases from V and 5 from J; bases not matched to a gene: 6. Germline assignment: CDR1 SGHRS and CDR2 YFSETQ. The CDR3 DNA reads TGCGCCAGCAGCTTGGGGAGCGGGAGTCCAACCGGGGAGCTGTTTTTT. Translation gives CASSLGSGSPTGELFF.